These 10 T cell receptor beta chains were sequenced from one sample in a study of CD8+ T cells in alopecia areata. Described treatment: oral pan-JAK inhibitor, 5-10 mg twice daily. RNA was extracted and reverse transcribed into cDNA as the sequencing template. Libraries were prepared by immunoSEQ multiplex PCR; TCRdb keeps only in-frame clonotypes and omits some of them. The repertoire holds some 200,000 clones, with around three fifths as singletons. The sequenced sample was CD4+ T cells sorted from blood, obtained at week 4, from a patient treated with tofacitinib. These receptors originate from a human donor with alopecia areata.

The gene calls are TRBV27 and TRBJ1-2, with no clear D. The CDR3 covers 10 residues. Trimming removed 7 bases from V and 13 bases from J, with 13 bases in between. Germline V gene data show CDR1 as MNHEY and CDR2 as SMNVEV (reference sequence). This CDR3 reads CASTSRLFTF. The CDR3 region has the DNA TGTGCCAGCACATCGAGATTATTCACCTTC.

CDR3 bases: TGCGCCAGCAGCCAAGCTCTGTCCAGGGGAGGGAGTAATAATTCACCCCTCCACTTT. Residues: CASSQALSRGGSNNSPLHF. V and J are TRBV4-3 and TRBJ1-6, with a weak D call TRBD1 (6 bases). The CDR3 contains 19 residues. Deletions cut 1 base from V and 5 bases from J, with 21 bases between. Looked up from germline, CDR1 is LGHNA and CDR2 is YSLEER.

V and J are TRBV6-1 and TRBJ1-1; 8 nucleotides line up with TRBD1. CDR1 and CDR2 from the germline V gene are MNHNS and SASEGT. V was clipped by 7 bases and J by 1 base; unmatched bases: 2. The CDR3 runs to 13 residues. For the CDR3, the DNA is TGTGCCAGCACCGGGACAGGGAACACTGAAGCTTTCTTT. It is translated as CASTGTGNTEAFF.

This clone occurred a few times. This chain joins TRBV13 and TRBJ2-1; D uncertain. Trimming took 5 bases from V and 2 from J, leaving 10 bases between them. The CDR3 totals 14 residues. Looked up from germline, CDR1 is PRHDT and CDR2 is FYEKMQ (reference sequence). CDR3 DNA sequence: TGTGCCAGCAGCCAATCCGGGCCCTACAATGAGCAGTTCTTC. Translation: CASSQSGPYNEQFF.

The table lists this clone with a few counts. CDR3 sequence reads: CASSTRGHSSPLHF. DNA of the CDR3: TGCGCCAGCAGTACCAGGGGGCATAGTTCACCCCTCCACTTT. This chain uses TRBV10-2 with TRBJ1-6, with 8 bases aligning to TRBD1. Trimming removed 5 bases from V and 9 bases from J; junction bases left unmatched: 6. This CDR3 is built from 14 residues. Germline V gene lookup returns CDR1 WSHSY and CDR2 SAAADI.

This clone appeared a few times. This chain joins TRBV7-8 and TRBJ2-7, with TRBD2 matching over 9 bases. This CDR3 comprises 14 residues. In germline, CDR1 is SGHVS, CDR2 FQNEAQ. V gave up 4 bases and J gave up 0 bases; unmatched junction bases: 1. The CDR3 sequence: CASSYSGSSYEQYF. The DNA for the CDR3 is TGTGCCAGCAGCTATAGCGGGAGCTCCTACGAGCAGTACTTC. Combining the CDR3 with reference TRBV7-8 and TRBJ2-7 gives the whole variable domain GAGVSQSPRYKVAKRGQDVALRCDPISGHVSLFWYQQALGQGPEFLTYFQNEAQLDKSGLPSDRFFAERPEGSVSTLKIQRTQQEDSAVYLCASSYSGSSYEQYFGPGTRLTVT.

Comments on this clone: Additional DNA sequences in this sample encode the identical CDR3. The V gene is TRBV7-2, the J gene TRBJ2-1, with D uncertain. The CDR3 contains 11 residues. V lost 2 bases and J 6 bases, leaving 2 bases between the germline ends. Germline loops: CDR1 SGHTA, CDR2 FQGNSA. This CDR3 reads CASSLFNEQFF. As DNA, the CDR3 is TGTGCCAGCAGCTTATTCAATGAGCAGTTCTTC.

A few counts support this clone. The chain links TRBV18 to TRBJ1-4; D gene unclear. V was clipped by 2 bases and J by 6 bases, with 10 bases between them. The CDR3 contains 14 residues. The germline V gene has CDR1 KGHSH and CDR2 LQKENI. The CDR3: CASSPVSGDEKLFF. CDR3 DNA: TGTGCCAGCTCACCAGTCTCCGGGGATGAAAAACTGTTTTTT.

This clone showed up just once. DNA for the CDR3: TGCGCCAGCAGCTTGGCCTGGGACCAAGATACGCAGTATTTT. Its protein product is CASSLAWDQDTQYF. V usage is TRBV5-1 and J usage is TRBJ2-3; D possibly uses TRBD1 or TRBD2 (5 bases each). CDR1 SGHRS and CDR2 YFSETQ come from the germline V gene. The V end lost 0 bases, the J end lost 5 bases, and 10 bases lay between the germline ends. The CDR3 covers 14 residues. The full variable domain, its missing parts supplied by reference TRBV5-1 and TRBJ2-3, is KAGVTQTPRYLIKTRGQQVTLSCSPISGHRSVSWYQQTPGQGLQFLFEYFSETQRNKGNFPGRFSGRQFSNSRSEMNVSTLELGDSALYLCASSLAWDQDTQYFGPGTRLTVL.

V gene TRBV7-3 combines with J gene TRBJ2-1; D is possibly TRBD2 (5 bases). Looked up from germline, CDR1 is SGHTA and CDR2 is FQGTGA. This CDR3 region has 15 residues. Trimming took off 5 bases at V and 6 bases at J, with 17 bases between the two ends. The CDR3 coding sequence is TGTGCCAGCAGCCCGGGAAACCGTATTCCCAATGAGCAGTTCTTC. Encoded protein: CASSPGNRIPNEQFF.